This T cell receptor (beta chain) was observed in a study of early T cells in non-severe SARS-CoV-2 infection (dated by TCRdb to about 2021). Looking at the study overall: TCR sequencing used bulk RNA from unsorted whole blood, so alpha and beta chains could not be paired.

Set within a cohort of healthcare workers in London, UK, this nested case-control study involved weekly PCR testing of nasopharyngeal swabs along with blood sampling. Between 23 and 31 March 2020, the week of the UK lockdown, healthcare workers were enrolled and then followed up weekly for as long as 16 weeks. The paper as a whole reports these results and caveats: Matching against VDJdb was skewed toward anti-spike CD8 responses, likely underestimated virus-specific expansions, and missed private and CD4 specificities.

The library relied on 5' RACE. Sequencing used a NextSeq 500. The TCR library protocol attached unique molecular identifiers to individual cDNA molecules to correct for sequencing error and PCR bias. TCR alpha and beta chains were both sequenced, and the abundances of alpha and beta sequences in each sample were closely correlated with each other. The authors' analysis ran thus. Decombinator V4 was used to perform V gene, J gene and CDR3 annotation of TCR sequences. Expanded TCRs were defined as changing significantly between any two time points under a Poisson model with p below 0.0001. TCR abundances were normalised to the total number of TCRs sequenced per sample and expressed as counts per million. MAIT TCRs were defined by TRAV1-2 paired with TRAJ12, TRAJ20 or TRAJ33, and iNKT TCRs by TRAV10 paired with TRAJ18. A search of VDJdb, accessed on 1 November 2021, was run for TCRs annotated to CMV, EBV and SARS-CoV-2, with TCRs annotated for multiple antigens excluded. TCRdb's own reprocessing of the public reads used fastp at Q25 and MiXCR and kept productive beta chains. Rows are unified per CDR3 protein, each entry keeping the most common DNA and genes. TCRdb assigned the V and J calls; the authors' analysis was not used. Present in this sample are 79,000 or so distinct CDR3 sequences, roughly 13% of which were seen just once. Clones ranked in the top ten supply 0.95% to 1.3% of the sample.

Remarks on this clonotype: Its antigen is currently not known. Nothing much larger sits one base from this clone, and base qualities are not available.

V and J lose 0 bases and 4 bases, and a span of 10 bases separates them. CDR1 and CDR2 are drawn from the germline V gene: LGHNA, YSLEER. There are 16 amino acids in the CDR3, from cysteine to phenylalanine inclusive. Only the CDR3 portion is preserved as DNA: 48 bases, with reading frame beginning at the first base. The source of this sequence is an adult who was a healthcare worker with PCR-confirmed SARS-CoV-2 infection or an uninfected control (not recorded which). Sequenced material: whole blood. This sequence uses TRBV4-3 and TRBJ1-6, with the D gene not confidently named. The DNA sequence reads TGCGCCAGCAGCCAAGATCCGGGCGGTTATAATTCACCCCTCCACTTT. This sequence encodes CASSQDPGGYNSPLHF.